The TCR beta chain under discussion was sequenced for a study of T cells in localized non-small cell lung cancer. Study-wide points: Uninvolved adjacent lung, not tumor, had the highest T cell clonality. One tumor region alone was sequenced, and heterogeneity therefore remains possible. Adjacent lung tissue had a median roughly 62 of the top 100 clones found in the tumor.

Comments on this clone: Its antigen is unknown.

Produced via immunoSEQ multiplex PCR; TCRdb's table is partial and in-frame only. The top ten clones hold over 4% of a sample with approximately 83,000 clones, roughly 91% of them seen once. Deletions cut 4 bases from V and 1 base from J, with 10 bases between. Germline assignment: CDR1 MNHEY and CDR2 SVGAGI. The length of the CDR3 is 15 residues. The source was PBMCs, collected before any cancer treatment. J is TRBJ2-2 and V is TRBV6-5; D ambiguous. The receptor's source is a woman aged 35 to 70 with stage II squamous cell lung carcinoma. For the CDR3, the DNA is TGTGCCAGCAGTTCAAATCGGAGGAACACCGGGGAGCTGTTTTTT. The encoded protein is CASSSNRRNTGELFF.